The 4 T cell receptor beta chains reported below all come from one sample, sequenced in a study of T cells after yellow fever vaccination (dated by TCRdb to between 2018 and 2021). The protocol used for the library was 5' RACE. TCRdb names Illumina HiSeq 2500 as the instrument used. Starting from the raw public reads, TCRdb applied fastp trimming at Q25, assembled clones with MiXCR and retained in-frame beta chains. Rows are unified per CDR3 protein, each entry keeping the most common DNA and genes. Within this sample are approximately 510,000 distinct CDR3 sequences, with around a fifth of them counted one time only. The ten largest make up about 15% of the sample. Reading the label with the study, this specimen's treatment or condition is: live attenuated yellow fever vaccine strain. Material: PBMCs, obtained roughly 20 days after the first yellow fever vaccination. These receptors all come from a man between 18 and 29 years old who received the YFV17D yellow fever vaccine.

A single count supports this clonotype. The chain has TRBV7-8 and TRBJ2-1, with D perhaps TRBD2 (5 bases). The germline V gene has CDR1 SGHVS and CDR2 FQNEAQ. The length of the CDR3 is 12 residues. Between the trimmed V and J ends, which lost 2 bases and 9 bases, there was a span of 8 bases. CDR3 DNA: TGTGCCAGCAGCTTAACTGGGAGTGAGCAGTTCTTC. Protein sequence: CASSLTGSEQFF.

This clonotype was detected only a few times. The chain joins TRBV6-1 to TRBJ2-6; 7 bases are a match to TRBD1. J gave up 1 base and V 7 bases, and 10 bases lay outside the gene matches. Germline lookup yields CDR1 MNHNS and CDR2 SASEGT. The CDR3 has 17 amino acids. The CDR3 loop reads CASKTDRPRSGANVLTF. In nucleotides, the CDR3 is TGTGCCAGCAAGACGGACAGGCCCAGGTCTGGGGCCAACGTCCTGACTTTC.

The chain employs TRBV28 and TRBJ2-7; 10 positions agree with TRBD1. J was trimmed by 6 bases and V by 3 bases; bases with no gene match: 5. The CDR3 is made up of 14 amino acids. Germline-derived CDR1 and CDR2 are MDHEN and SYDVKM. The CDR3 loop reads CASSFRDRGSEQYV. DNA of the CDR3: TGTGCCAGCAGTTTCCGGGACAGGGGATCCGAGCAGTACGTC.

This chain joins TRBV10-3 and TRBJ1-6; D perhaps matches TRBD1 (5 bases). Per germline, CDR1 ENHRY and CDR2 SYGVKD. The CDR3 covers 13 residues. With 10 bases removed from V and 4 bases from J, the gap between germline ends came to 11 bases. CDR3 nucleotide sequence: TGTGCCAGCAGGGACGGTTATAATTCACCCCTCCACTTT. Translation: CASRDGYNSPLHF.